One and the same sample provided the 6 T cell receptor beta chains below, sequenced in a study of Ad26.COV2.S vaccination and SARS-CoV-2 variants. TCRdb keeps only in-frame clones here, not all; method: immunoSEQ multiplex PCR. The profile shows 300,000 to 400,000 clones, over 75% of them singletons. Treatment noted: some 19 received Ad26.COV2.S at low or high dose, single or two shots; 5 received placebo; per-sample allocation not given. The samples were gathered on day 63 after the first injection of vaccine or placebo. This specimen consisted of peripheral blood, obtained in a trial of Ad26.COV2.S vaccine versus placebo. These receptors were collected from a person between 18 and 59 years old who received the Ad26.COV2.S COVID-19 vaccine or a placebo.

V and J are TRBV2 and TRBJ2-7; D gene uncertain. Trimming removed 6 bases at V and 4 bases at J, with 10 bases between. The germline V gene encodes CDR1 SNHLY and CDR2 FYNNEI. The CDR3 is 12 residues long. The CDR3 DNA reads TGTGCCAGCAGGGGCGACGATTACGAGCAGTACTTC. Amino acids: CASRGDDYEQYF.

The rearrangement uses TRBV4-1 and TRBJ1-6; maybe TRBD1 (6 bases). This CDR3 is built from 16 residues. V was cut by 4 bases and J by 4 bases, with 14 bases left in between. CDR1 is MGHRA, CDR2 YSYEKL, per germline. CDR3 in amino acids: CASSREQGDYNSPLHF. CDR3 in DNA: TGCGCCAGCAGCCGAGAACAGGGTGATTATAATTCACCCCTCCACTTT.

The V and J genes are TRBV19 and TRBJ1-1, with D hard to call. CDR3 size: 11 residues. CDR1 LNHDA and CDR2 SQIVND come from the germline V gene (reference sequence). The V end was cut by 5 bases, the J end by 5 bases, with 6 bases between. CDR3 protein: CASSLGTEAFF. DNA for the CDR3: TGTGCCAGTAGTCTTGGAACTGAAGCTTTCTTT.

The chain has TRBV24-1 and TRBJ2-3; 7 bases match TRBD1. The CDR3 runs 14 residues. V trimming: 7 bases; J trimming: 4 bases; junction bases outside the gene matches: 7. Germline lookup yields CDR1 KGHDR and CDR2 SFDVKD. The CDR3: CATSKTGLADTQYF. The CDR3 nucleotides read TGTGCCACCAGCAAGACAGGGCTTGCAGATACGCAGTATTTT.

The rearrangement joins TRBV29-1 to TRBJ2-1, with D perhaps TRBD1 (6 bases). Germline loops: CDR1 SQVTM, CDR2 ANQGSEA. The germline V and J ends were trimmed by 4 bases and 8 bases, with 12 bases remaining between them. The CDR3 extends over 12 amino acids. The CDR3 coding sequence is TGCAGCGTTGTGGGGGACATCTATGAGCAGTTCTTC. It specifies CSVVGDIYEQFF.

In DNA, the CDR3 is TGTGCCAGTAGTCTCGGACAGGGCCGAACTGAAGCTTTCTTT. Translation: CASSLGQGRTEAFF. The V call is TRBV19, the J call TRBJ1-1, with 8 nucleotides matching TRBD1. The length of the CDR3 is 14 residues. Germline V gene sequence: CDR1 LNHDA, CDR2 SQIVND (reference sequence). V was pared by 5 bases and J by 5 bases, with 7 bases of the junction left unmatched. The full variable domain, with the rest looked up from reference TRBV19 and TRBJ1-1, is DGGITQSPKYLFRKEGQNVTLSCEQNLNHDAMYWYRQDPGQGLRLIYYSQIVNDFQKGDIAEGYSVSREKKESFPLTVTSAQKNPTAFYLCASSLGQGRTEAFFGQGTRLTVV.